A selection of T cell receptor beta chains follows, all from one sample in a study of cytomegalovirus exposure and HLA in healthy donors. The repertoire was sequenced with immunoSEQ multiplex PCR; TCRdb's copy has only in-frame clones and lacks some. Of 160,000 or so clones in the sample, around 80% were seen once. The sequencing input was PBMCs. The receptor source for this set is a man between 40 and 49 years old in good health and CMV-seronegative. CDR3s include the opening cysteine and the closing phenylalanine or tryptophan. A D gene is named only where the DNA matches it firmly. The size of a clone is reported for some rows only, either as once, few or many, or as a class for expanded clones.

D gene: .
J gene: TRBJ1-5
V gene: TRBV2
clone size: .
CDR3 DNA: TGTGCCAGCAGTGAAACGGCAGGTAATCAGCCCCAGCATTTT
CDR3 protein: CASSETAGNQPQHF

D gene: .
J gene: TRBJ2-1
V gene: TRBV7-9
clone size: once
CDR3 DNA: TGTGCCAGCAGTCGGGGGTCCTACAATGAGCAGTTCTTC
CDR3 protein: CASSRGSYNEQFF

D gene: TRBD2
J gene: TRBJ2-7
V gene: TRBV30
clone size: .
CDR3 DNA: TGTGCCTGGAGTGAGGGGACTAGCTCCCTCGAGCAGTACTTC
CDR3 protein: CAWSEGTSSLEQYF

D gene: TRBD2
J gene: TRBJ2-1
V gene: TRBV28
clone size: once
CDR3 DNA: TGTGCCACCTCACTAGCGTCCAATGAGCAGTTCTTC
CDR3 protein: CATSLASNEQFF

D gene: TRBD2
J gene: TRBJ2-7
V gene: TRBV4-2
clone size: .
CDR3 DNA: TGTGCCAGCAGCCCCCGGGGGGGTACCTCCTACGAGCAGTACTTC
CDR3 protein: CASSPRGGTSYEQYF

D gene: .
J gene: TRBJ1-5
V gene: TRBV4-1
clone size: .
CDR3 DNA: TGCGCCAGCAGCCAGACTTTGATATCAGGGAAAAATAGTCAAGGCAATCAGCCCCAGCATTTT
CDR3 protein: CASSQTLISGKNSQGNQPQHF

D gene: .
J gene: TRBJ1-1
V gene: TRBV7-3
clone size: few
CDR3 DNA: TGTGCCAGCAGCTCCCAGTGGAACACTGAAGCTTTCTTT
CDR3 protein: CASSSQWNTEAFF

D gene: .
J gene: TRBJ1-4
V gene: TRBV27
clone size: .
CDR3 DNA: TGTGCCAGCGATAGGACGGCTCCCTTCCCGGGGAAAAAACTGTTTTTT
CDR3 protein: CASDRTAPFPGKKLFF

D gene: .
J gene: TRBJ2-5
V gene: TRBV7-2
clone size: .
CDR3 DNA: TGTGCCAGCAGCTCAGACGGAGACCGGGGAGAGACCCAGTACTTC
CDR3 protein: CASSSDGDRGETQYF

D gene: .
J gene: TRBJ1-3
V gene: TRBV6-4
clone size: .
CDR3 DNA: TGTGCCAGCAGTGACTCGTTAGGGGGGGACTCTGGAAACACCATATATTTT
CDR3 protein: CASSDSLGGDSGNTIYF

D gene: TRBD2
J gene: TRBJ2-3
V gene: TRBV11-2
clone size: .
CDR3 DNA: TGTGCCAGCAGCTTAGGACGGGCGGGGGGTAAAGATACGCAGTATTTT
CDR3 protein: CASSLGRAGGKDTQYF

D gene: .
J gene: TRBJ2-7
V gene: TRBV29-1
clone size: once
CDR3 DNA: TGCAGCGTGGGCAGGGCGAACTACGAGCAGTACTTC
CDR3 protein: CSVGRANYEQYF

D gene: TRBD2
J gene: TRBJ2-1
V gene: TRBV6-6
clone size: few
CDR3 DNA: TGTGCCAGCATTGAACGGGGGGCCTACAATGAGCAGTTCTTC
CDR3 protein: CASIERGAYNEQFF

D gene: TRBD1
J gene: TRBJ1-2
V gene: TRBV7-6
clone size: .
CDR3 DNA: TGTGCCAGCAGCTCTAGACAGGGGACTAACTATGGCTACACCTTC
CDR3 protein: CASSSRQGTNYGYTF

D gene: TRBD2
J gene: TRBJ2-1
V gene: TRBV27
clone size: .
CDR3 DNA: TGTGCCAGCAGTTTCGGACTAGCGGGGGGCCAGTACAATGAGCAGTTCTTC
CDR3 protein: CASSFGLAGGQYNEQFF

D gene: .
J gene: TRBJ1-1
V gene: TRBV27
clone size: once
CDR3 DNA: TGTGCCAGCAGTTACAACAAGAACACTGAAGCTTTCTTT
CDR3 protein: CASSYNKNTEAFF

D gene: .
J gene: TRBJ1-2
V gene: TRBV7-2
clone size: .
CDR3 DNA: TGTGCCAGCAGCCGGATGGGGAGGGGGGCGCAGGATGGCTACACCTTC
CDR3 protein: CASSRMGRGAQDGYTF

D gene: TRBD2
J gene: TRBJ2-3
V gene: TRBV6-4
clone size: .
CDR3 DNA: TGTGCCAGCAGTGACGGGAGCGGGGGGGCCACAGATACGCAGTATTTT
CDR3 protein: CASSDGSGGATDTQYF

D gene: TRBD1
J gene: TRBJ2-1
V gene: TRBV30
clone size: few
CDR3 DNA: TGTGCCTGGAGTGTACCAGGGGGCGGTGAGCAGTTCTTC
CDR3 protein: CAWSVPGGGEQFF

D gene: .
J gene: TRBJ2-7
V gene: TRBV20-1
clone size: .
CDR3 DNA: TGCAGTGCTGGGGACACTTACGAGCAGTACTTC
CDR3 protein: CSAGDTYEQYF

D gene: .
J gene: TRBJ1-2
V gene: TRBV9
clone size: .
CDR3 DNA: TGTGCCAGCAGCGTTAAATCTTGGGCAGGGCCGAGGGGCTACACCTTC
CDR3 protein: CASSVKSWAGPRGYTF

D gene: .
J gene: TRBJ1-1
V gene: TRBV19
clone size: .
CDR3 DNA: TGTGCCAGTAGTATAGGGCAGGTCAACACTGAAGCTTTCTTT
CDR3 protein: CASSIGQVNTEAFF

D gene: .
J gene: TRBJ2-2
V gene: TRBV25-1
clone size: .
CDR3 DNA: TGTGCCAGCAGCCACACCGGGACACTCACCGGGGAGCTGTTTTTT
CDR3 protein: CASSHTGTLTGELFF

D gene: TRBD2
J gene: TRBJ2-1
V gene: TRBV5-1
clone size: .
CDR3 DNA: TGCGCCAGCAGCTTGACTAGCGGGGACTACAATGAGCAGTTCTTC
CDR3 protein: CASSLTSGDYNEQFF

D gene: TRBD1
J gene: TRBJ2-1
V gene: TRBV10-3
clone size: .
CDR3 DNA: TGTGCCATCGGCACAGGGGGCAATGAGCAGTTCTTC
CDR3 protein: CAIGTGGNEQFF

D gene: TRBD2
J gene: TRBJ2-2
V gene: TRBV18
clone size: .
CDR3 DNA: TGTGCCAGCTCACAAAAGGCGGGGGCCGGGGAGCTGTTTTTT
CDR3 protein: CASSQKAGAGELFF

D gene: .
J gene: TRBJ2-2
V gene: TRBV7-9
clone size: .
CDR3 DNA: TGTGCCAGCAGCTTGCTAGCGACCGGGGAGCTGTTTTTT
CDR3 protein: CASSLLATGELFF

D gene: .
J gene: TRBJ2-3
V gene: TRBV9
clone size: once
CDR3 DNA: TGTGCCAGCAGCGTACGGGGGGCGGGGACAGATACGCAGTATTTT
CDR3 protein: CASSVRGAGTDTQYF

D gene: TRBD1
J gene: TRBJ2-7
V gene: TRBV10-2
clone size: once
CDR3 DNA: TGCGCCAGCACCCTGGACAGGGCGGGGGAGCAGTACTTC
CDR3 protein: CASTLDRAGEQYF

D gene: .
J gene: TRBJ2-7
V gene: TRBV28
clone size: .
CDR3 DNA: TGTGCCAGCAGTTTAGTTGGGAGCTCCTACGAGCAGTACTTC
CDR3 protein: CASSLVGSSYEQYF

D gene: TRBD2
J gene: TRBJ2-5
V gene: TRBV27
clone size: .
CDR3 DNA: TGTGCCAGCAGTCCATTACTAGCGGGGAGGCAAGAGACCCAGTACTTC
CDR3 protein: CASSPLLAGRQETQYF

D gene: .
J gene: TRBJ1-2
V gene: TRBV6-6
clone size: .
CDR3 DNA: TGTGCCAGCAGTTACCAGGGTGACTATGGCTACACCTTC
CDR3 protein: CASSYQGDYGYTF

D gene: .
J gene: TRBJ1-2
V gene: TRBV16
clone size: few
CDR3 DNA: TGTGCCAGCAGCGGGGAGTACTATGGCTACACCTTC
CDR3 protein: CASSGEYYGYTF

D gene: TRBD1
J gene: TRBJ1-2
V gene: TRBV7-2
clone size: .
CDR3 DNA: TGTGCCAGCAGCTTAGGAGGACGACAGGGCCCCTGGGATGGCTACACCTTC
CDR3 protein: CASSLGGRQGPWDGYTF

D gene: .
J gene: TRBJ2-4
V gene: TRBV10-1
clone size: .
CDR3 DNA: TGCGCCAGCAGTGCCACTGGCGGGCCCGGAGGGTACTTC
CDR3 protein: CASSATGGPGGYF

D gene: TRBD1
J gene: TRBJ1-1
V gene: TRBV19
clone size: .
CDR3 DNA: TGTGCCAGTAGTATAGGGGACAGCTCCGAAGCTTTCTTT
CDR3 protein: CASSIGDSSEAFF

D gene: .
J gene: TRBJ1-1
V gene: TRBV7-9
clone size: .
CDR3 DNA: TGTGCCAGCAGCTTTACCACAGGGAACACTGAAGCTTTCTTT
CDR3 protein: CASSFTTGNTEAFF

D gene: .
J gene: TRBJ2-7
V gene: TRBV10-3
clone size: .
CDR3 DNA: TGTGCCATCAGGGACTCCCTTAAGGAGCAGTACTTC
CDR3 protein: CAIRDSLKEQYF

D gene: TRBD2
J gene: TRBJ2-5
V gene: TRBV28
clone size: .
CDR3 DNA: TGTGCCAGCAGTCCTCCGACTAGCGGGGGGGGTTATGAGACCCAGTACTTC
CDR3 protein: CASSPPTSGGGYETQYF

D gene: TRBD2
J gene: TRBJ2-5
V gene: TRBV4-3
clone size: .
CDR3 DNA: TGCGCCAGCAGCCAAGATTGGAGCGGGGGGCTTCAAGAGACCCAGTACTTC
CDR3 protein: CASSQDWSGGLQETQYF

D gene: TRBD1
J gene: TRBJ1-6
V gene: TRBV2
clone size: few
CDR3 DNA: TGTGCCAGCAGAATTGGACAGGGCAAGTCACCCCTCCACTTT
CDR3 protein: CASRIGQGKSPLHF

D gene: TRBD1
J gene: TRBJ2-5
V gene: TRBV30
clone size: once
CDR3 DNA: TGTGCCTGGGCAACAGGGGGCTTAGGCCAAGAGACCCAGTACTTC
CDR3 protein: CAWATGGLGQETQYF

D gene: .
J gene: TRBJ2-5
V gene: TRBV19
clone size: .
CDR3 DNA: TGTGCCAGTAGTATGAGCAGGCCAGAGACCCAGTACTTC
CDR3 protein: CASSMSRPETQYF